The clone carrying this TCR beta chain was observed many times. This entry is derived from a study of identical twins. V dropped 2 bases and J dropped 4; count of bases not matched to a gene: 2. The CDR3 spans 15 residues. Germline V gene data show CDR1 as SGHAT and CDR2 as FQNNGV. TCRdb re-called the 5' RACE reads through MiXCR, storing one row per CDR3 protein. The table records 200,000 to 250,000 distinct CDR3 sequences, 6% to 8% of them present only once. The data were also submitted as part of a second study, on yellow fever vaccine responses in identical twins.

V is TRBV11-2 and J is TRBJ2-1, with 10 bases that match TRBD2. The TCR was taken from a woman under 30 in good health. Sequencing used CD8+ T cells sorted from blood. Here the CDR3 DNA reads TGTGCCAGCAGCTTATCAGCGGGAGGGTACAATGAGCAGTTCTTC. Translating gives CASSLSAGGYNEQFF.